This entry describes one T cell receptor beta chain. Which antigen it targets is not known. No much larger clone is present one base from it, and per-base qualities are unavailable. The sample is drawn from a study of technical replicates of blood from a handful of donors (dated by TCRdb to the late 2010s). The CDR3 runs 14 residues from the cysteine to the phenylalanine. The kept DNA is CDR3 alone, 42 bases in frame from the first base. The junction shows trimming of 1 base on V and 4 bases on J, and the gene matches do not reach 3 bases of it. From the germline V gene (reference sequence), CDR1 is SGHNT and CDR2 is YYREEE. The method behind the library was the immunoSEQ multiplex PCR assay. Drawn from immuneACCESS, this table holds only the in-frame rearrangements with V and J called that TCRdb kept. Clones are partly lost; checked studies trace under half to an unresolved V gene and leave the rest unexplained. The sample table records 65,000 to 95,000 clones; nearly 98% of these occur just once. 0.18% of the sample belongs to the ten largest clones.

Recombination linked TRBV5-4 to TRBJ1-1, with 8 middle bases fitting TRBD1. The TCR was taken from a human donor in good health. The source material was T cells isolated from PBMCs. The CDR3 region reads CASSLNRGITEAFF. The nucleotides are TGTGCCAGCAGCTTGAACAGGGGGATCACTGAAGCTTTCTTT.